This T cell receptor (beta chain) was sequenced during a study of T cell responses to AZD1222 COVID-19 vaccine. Whole-study findings and limits: Repertoire sampling was restricted to post-peak T cell response timepoints.

Some clones are missing from TCRdb's copy, which holds only in-frame ones; the method was immunoSEQ multiplex PCR. The data hold 65,000 to 85,000 clones, with roughly 88% observed a single time. A single count supports this clone. Its antigen is unidentified. Trimming pared 0 bases from V and 5 bases from J, leaving 13 bases between. CDR3 length equals 15 residues. Germline lookup yields CDR1 LNHNV and CDR2 YYDKDF (reference sequence). The sequenced sample was peripheral blood, obtained 28 days after the second AZD1222 dose. The V gene is TRBV15, the J gene TRBJ1-2, with D tentatively TRBD1 (6 bases). The TCR was taken from an adult who received the AZD1222 COVID-19 vaccine. The CDR3 bases are TGTGCCACCAGCAGAGATCCTTCACAGGGTTATGGCTACACCTTC. Translating it yields CATSRDPSQGYGYTF.